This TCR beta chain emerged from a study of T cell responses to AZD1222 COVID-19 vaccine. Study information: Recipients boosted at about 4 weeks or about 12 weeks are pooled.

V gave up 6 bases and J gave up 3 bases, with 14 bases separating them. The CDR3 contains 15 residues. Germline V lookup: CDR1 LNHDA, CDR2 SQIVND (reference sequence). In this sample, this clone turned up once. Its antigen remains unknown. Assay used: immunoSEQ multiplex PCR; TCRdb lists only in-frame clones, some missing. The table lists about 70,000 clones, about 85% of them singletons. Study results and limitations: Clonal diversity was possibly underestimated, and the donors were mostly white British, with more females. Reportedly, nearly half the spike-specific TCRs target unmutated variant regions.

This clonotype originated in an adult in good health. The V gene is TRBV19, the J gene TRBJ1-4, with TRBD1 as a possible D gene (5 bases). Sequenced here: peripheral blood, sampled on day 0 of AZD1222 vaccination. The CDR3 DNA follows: TGTGCCAGTAGGGTTACGGGGACCTCTAATGAAAAACTGTTTTTT. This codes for CASRVTGTSNEKLFF.